The TCR beta chain under discussion was sequenced for a study of T cells in Graves' hyperthyroidism and ophthalmopathy (dated by TCRdb to between 2019 and 2020). Context from the whole study: Peripheral blood samples were taken at initial diagnosis, before any treatment was given. The study also compared thyroid tissue and blood T-cell repertoires from about six Graves' hyperthyroidism patients. A discovery cohort of fewer than 110 patients, 43 with Graves' ophthalmopathy and 55 to 65 with stable Graves' hyperthyroidism, was used to find distinguishing TCR V-J signatures. The paper describes TCR Vbeta CDR3 sequencing of 140 or so peripheral blood samples, made up of around 41 ophthalmopathy patients, 70 to 75 hyperthyroidism patients and 17 progressor patients. For training and testing, the 100 or so patients in the discovery cohort were randomly divided in a 7:3 ratio. Once sampling was done, hyperthyroidism patients were given methimazole at a starting dose of 30 mg daily, whereas ophthalmopathy patients were given high-dose intravenous methylprednisolone. Prospective prediction of ophthalmopathy was tested in an independent validation cohort of some 19 hyperthyroidism patients and 17 patients who later progressed to ophthalmopathy. What the research found in general, with its limitations: A 13 V-J signature model separated ophthalmopathy from stable hyperthyroidism, with roughly 88% sensitivity and approximately 81% specificity in cross-validation and 80%/75% in testing. Sample size was not statistically predetermined, and blinding of investigators to group allocation was not performed. Most expanded thyroid clonotypes (frequency above 0.001) were also detected in blood, suggesting blood repertoires may reflect thyroid immune responses. In validation, the model predicted progression to ophthalmopathy a median of about 6.5 months before onset, with around 70% sensitivity and more than 72% specificity.

TCR beta CDR3 regions were amplified from RNA transcripts. The first round of RT-PCR for the TCR CDR3 was performed with the HTBI primer set and the Qiagen OneStep RT-PCR kit. Libraries were constructed in a second round of multiplex PCR, after which size selection and purification were performed. Libraries were sequenced paired-end with 100 bp reads on an Illumina HiSeq2000. From the authors' description of their analysis: Raw data were processed with SOAPnuke, discarding reads with adapters, uncalled bases, mean Phred below 15, or no exact constant-primer or identifier match. COPE v1.2.5 was used to merge the high-quality paired reads, and each unique nucleotide sequence was defined as a clonotype. Clonotypes were aligned to IMGT TRBV, TRBD and TRBJ reference segments using MiTCR v1.1. The analysis included only V-J combinations with a frequency above 0.0001, which together covered over 98% of the repertoires. The TCS score was defined as F50 (clonal expansion) divided by E x V (chaos), with BLOSUM62-based TCRdist calculated between CDR3 peptides within each V-J. Welch's t-statistics and random forest reduced roughly 540 V-J features to 13, which were used in a naive Bayes classifier (R e1071). TCRdb passed the public sequencing reads through fastp at Q25 and MiXCR, retaining productive beta sequences. Identical CDR3 protein sequences are pooled into one entry, listed with their most common genes and DNA. Here the V and J calls rest on TCRdb's processing, not on the authors' analysis. This sample holds nearly 600,000 distinct CDR3 sequences; about 14% were observed only once. The ten largest clonotypes hold roughly 7.7% of the sample.

Moderately to severely active disease, a Clinical Activity Score of at least 3, a NOSPECS grade of at least 4, and a duration under 3 months were present in ophthalmopathy patients. Patients with uncontrolled infections, other autoimmune diseases, pregnancy or lactation were excluded. Clinical symptoms, serum thyroxine and TRAb, thyroid ultrasound, and orbital computed tomography formed the basis for the diagnoses. Ficoll-Paque density gradient centrifugation was used to isolate PBMCs from about 10 ml of fresh peripheral blood. Total RNA was extracted using Trizol reagent, and RNA quality was assessed on an Agilent 2100 Bioanalyzer. This clonotype was found many times. Its antigen is unknown. No base qualities exist here, and no much larger clone lies one base off it. The junction carries 13 bases between V and J, which are trimmed by 0 bases and 8 bases respectively. The CDR3 sequence holds 14 residues, the cysteine and phenylalanine included. The only DNA kept is the CDR3, 42 bases in frame from the first base. The germline V gene sets CDR1 to MNHEY and CDR2 to SVGAGI.

The V and J genes are TRBV6-5 and TRBJ1-2; the D gene remains uncertain. The sequenced sample consisted of blood. This receptor was identified in a woman aged 18 to 35 with Graves' ophthalmopathy. CDR3 sequence: CASSYSTGSRGYTF. The bases are TGTGCCAGCAGTTACTCGACGGGATCGCGGGGCTACACCTTC.